This T cell receptor (beta chain) was sequenced during a study of cytomegalovirus exposure and HLA in healthy donors. Study results and limitations: Researchers catalogued roughly 170 TCR beta chains as cytomegalovirus-associated. TCR beta chain V- and J-gene trimming was linked, in a later analysis, to a missense variant in DCLRE1C. What a later analysis showed was that several of the most significant clusters appeared linked to common viral pathogens. Most sequenced TCRs were rare (though some public TCRs occurred in many donors).

In the case of this clone: What it binds is unknown.

Per the germline V gene, CDR1 is SQVTM and CDR2 is ANQGSEA. J was trimmed by 6 bases and V by 6 bases; bases with no gene match: 11. There are 14 residues in the CDR3. Both 60 Vbeta primers and 13 Jbeta primers went into the PCR. Data came from immunoSEQ multiplex PCR; TCRdb stores just in-frame clones and leaves some out. Seen here are about 170,000 clones, roughly 79% observed once, and the top ten hold around 0.89%. The rearrangement links TRBV29-1 to TRBJ2-1; 7 nucleotides agree with TRBD1. The source is a woman aged 50 to 65 in good health and CMV-seropositive. Sequencing used PBMCs. The CDR3 loop reads CSVRGLDNFNEQFF. CDR3 DNA sequence: TGCAGCGTGAGGGGGCTAGATAATTTCAATGAGCAGTTCTTC.